The 26 T cell receptor beta chains in this list originate from one sample, sequenced in a study of T cells after posttransplantation cyclophosphamide. Produced via immunoSEQ multiplex PCR; TCRdb's table is partial and in-frame only. The sample contains some 31,000 clones, none of them singletons. The sequencing input was PBMCs. Receptors originate from a woman between 25 and 40 years old in good health and a related stem cell transplant donor.

Ten or more counts support this clone. The chain couples TRBV7-2 to TRBJ1-1; 10 bases are shared with TRBD1. The V gene end was trimmed by 5 bases and the J gene end by 4 bases; junction bases not matched to a gene: 7. The CDR3 is made up of 15 amino acids. CDR1 is SGHTA and CDR2 is FQGNSA in the germline V gene. The CDR3 nucleotides read TGTGCCAGCAGCCTCCGGGACAGGGGAAGCACTGAAGCTTTCTTT. It is translated as CASSLRDRGSTEAFF.

The table lists this clone with many counts. The chain recombines TRBV5-1 with TRBJ1-5; 8 bases fit TRBD1. The germline gives CDR1 SGHRS, CDR2 YFSETQ. The CDR3 runs 14 residues. V shed 4 bases, J shed 7 bases, and the junction held 7 bases outside the gene matches. The CDR3 DNA reads TGCGCCAGCAGCCGAGGACAGGGCGGACAGCCCCAGCATTTT. This encodes CASSRGQGGQPQHF.

This clone was seen at least ten times. The chain couples TRBV19 to TRBJ1-1, with TRBD1 matching 7 bases. The J segment lost 0 bases and the V segment lost 5 bases, leaving 9 bases of the junction unmatched. Germline CDR1 reads LNHDA; CDR2 reads SQIVND (reference sequence). CDR3 size: 16 residues. CDR3 in DNA: TGTGCCAGTAGTCCTCGGACAGGTCCGATGAACACTGAAGCTTTCTTT. It specifies CASSPRTGPMNTEAFF.

This clone was observed many times. This sequence joins TRBV7-9 and TRBJ2-6, with TRBD1 as a possible D gene (6 bases). This CDR3 has 17 residues. Looked up from germline, CDR1 is SEHNR and CDR2 is FQNEAQ (reference sequence). The V gene lost 3 bases and the J gene lost 1 base, with 13 bases spanning the gap. CDR3 amino acids: CASSLRQAISGANVLTF. CDR3 coding DNA: TGTGCCAGCAGCTTGAGACAGGCGATATCTGGGGCCAACGTCCTGACTTTC.

This clone was recorded at least ten times. This rearrangement joins TRBV7-9 to TRBJ2-4; no clear D gene. With 1 base removed from V and 0 bases from J, the gap between germline ends came to 4 bases. Germline V gene data show CDR1 as SEHNR and CDR2 as FQNEAQ (reference sequence). The CDR3 contains 14 residues. CDR3 nucleotides: TGTGCCAGCAGCTTAGATATAGCCAAAAACATTCAGTACTTC. Translated: CASSLDIAKNIQYF.

This clone showed up many times. The chain joins TRBV10-2 to TRBJ2-1; 9 nucleotides agree with TRBD2. CDR3 length: 14 amino acids. CDR1 is WSHSY and CDR2 is SAAADI in the germline V gene. V shed 7 bases and J 9 bases; nucleotides not matched to a gene: 10. CDR3 DNA: TGCGCCAGCACTGACCCCAGGCGGGGGGGTGAGCAGTTCTTC. Translating gives CASTDPRRGGEQFF.

This clone was recorded many times. The chain links TRBV12-3 or TRBV12-4 to TRBJ1-6; TRBD1 agrees at 7 bases. The V gene end was trimmed by 3 bases and the J gene end by 2 bases; junction bases not matched to a gene: 13. The CDR3 spans 19 residues. CDR3 protein: CASSFRSPGGVAYNSPLHF. The CDR3 coding sequence is TGTGCCAGCAGTTTTAGATCCCCAGGGGGTGTTGCCTATAATTCACCCCTCCACTTT.

This clone was found many times. The chain is built from TRBV6-2 or TRBV6-3 and TRBJ2-3; 9 bases map to TRBD1. Germline V gene sequence: CDR1 MNHEY, CDR2 SVGEGT. The V and J ends lost 7 bases and 4 bases, in that order; junction bases with no gene match: 6. The CDR3 spans 14 residues. The CDR3 protein is CASTPGQGADTQYF. In DNA, the CDR3 is TGTGCCAGCACCCCGGGACAGGGAGCAGATACGCAGTATTTT.

This clone has ten or more counts. The V and J genes are TRBV10-3 and TRBJ2-3, with D tentatively TRBD2 (6 bases). Germline assignment: CDR1 ENHRY and CDR2 SYGVKD. This CDR3 contains 16 residues. The V gene lost 5 bases and the J gene lost 3 bases, with 18 bases spanning the gap. CDR3 nucleotides: TGTGCCATCAGTCAAGGAGGGGTCCGGGGGACAGATACGCAGTATTTT. It specifies CAISQGGVRGTDTQYF.

This clone was seen repeatedly, ten times or more. V is TRBV28 and J is TRBJ1-2, with TRBD1 identical over 7 bases. V was pared by 5 bases and J by 3 bases, with 6 bases of the junction left unmatched. The CDR3 totals 14 residues. Germline CDR1 MDHEN, CDR2 SYDVKM. The CDR3, as DNA: TGTGCCAGCAGTCTTGGGACAGTTTACTATGGCTACACCTTC. Its translation is CASSLGTVYYGYTF.

The chain uses TRBV30 and TRBJ2-7; D gene unclear. This CDR3 comprises 14 residues. CDR1 is GTSNPN and CDR2 is SVGIG in the germline V gene (reference sequence). V was cut by 0 bases and J by 1 base, with 10 bases left in between. The CDR3 sequence: CAWSVLATSYEQYF. Written as DNA, the CDR3 is TGTGCCTGGAGTGTACTGGCGACTTCCTACGAGCAGTACTTC.

This clone has ten or more counts. The chain recombines TRBV19 with TRBJ2-6, with 7 positions matching TRBD1. The germline gives CDR1 LNHDA, CDR2 SQIVND (reference sequence). This CDR3 comprises 18 residues. The J segment lost 4 bases and the V segment lost 6 bases, leaving 15 bases of the junction unmatched. CDR3 nucleotides: TGTGCCAGTAGCGTTAACAGGGGCGCTCGGGCCGGGGCCAACGTCCTGACTTTC. This translates into CASSVNRGARAGANVLTF.

This clone was seen many times. This chain links TRBV7-8 with TRBJ1-6; perhaps TRBD1 as D (5 bases). The CDR3 runs to 14 residues. Germline V gene lookup returns CDR1 SGHVS and CDR2 FQNEAQ. Trimming removed 1 base at V and 9 bases at J, with 10 bases between. The CDR3 sequence: CASSLGQGVSPLHF. The CDR3 DNA sequence: TGTGCCAGCAGCTTAGGGCAGGGTGTTTCACCCCTCCACTTT.

At least ten counts were recorded for this clone. The rearrangement links TRBV19 to TRBJ2-2, with D tentatively TRBD1 (6 bases). The CDR3 is made up of 15 amino acids. The germline V and J ends were trimmed by 5 bases and 2 bases, with 12 bases remaining between them. CDR1 is LNHDA and CDR2 is SQIVND in the germline V gene (reference sequence). For the CDR3, the DNA is TGTGCCAGTAGTCCCCGGGACACCAACACCGGGGAGCTGTTTTTT. Protein: CASSPRDTNTGELFF.

This clone was seen repeatedly, ten times or more. The chain links TRBV6-2 or TRBV6-3 to TRBJ1-2; 7 bases agree with TRBD1. CDR3 size: 14 residues. The germline V gene encodes CDR1 MNHEY and CDR2 SVGEGT. With 6 bases clipped from V and 8 bases from J, the junction kept 12 bases outside the gene matches. As DNA, the CDR3 is TGTGCCAGCAGCATCATCCGACAGGGTCAAGGCTACACCTTC. Protein: CASSIIRQGQGYTF.

The table lists this clone with many counts. The rearrangement joins TRBV6-2 or TRBV6-3 to TRBJ1-2; tentative D call: TRBD1 (6 bases). The CDR3 loop spans 13 amino acids. V gave up 6 bases and J gave up 2 bases, with 10 bases separating them. Germline values: CDR1 MNHEY, CDR2 SVGEGT. CDR3 sequence: CASSPTGNYGYTF. The CDR3 nucleotides read TGTGCCAGCAGCCCAACAGGGAACTATGGCTACACCTTC.

This clone was seen ten or more times. The chain carries TRBV5-6 and TRBJ2-3; tentative D call: TRBD2 (7 bases). V lost 4 bases and J 3 bases, leaving 21 bases between the germline ends. Germline CDR1 and CDR2: SGHDT and YYEEEE. This CDR3 contains 17 residues. CDR3 DNA: TGTGCCAGCAGCGTGTTCCGAGGGGGGGGGCGGACAGATACGCAGTATTTT. Encoded protein: CASSVFRGGGRTDTQYF.

This chain uses TRBV7-7 with TRBJ2-5, with D uncertain. This CDR3 comprises 14 residues. From germline, CDR1 is SSHAT and CDR2 FNYEAQ (reference sequence). Trimming left V 5 bases short and J 2 bases short, with 12 bases between. The CDR3, as DNA: TGTGCCAGCAGCCCGGCGGCGACTCAAGAGACCCAGTACTTC. It is translated as CASSPAATQETQYF.

This clone was seen ten or more times. The rearrangement links TRBV27 to TRBJ2-1, with a possible D match to TRBD1 (6 bases). Germline CDR1 reads MNHEY; CDR2 reads SMNVEV (reference sequence). This CDR3 comprises 14 residues. Deletions cut 11 bases from V and 7 bases from J, with 21 bases between. In DNA form, the CDR3 reads TGTGCCGTCTGTCGGACAGAGCCGCCAAATGAGCAGTTCTTC. Its translation: CAVCRTEPPNEQFF.

Many counts were recorded for this clone. The V gene is TRBV4-3, the J gene TRBJ1-3, with 9 nucleotides matching TRBD1. The CDR3 sequence is 15 residues long. V shed 3 bases and J 4 bases; nucleotides not matched to a gene: 4. The germline gives CDR1 LGHNA, CDR2 YSLEER. As DNA, the CDR3 is TGCGCCAGCAGCCAGCACACAGGGGGCGGAAACACCATATATTTT. It specifies CASSQHTGGGNTIYF.

J is TRBJ2-7 and V is TRBV30; D gene unclear. CDR1 is GTSNPN and CDR2 is SVGIG in the germline V gene (reference sequence). V lost 1 base to trimming and J lost 3 bases, with 4 bases between them. The CDR3 totals 11 residues. CDR3 amino acids: CAWSERYEQYF. The CDR3 coding sequence is TGTGCCTGGAGTGAGCGCTACGAGCAGTACTTC.

This clone has at least ten counts. The chain has TRBV11-2 and TRBJ2-1; no firm D call. The V gene lost 1 base and the J gene lost 5 bases, with 6 bases spanning the gap. CDR1 SGHAT and CDR2 FQNNGV come from the germline V gene. This CDR3 comprises 13 residues. CDR3 in DNA: TGTGCCAGCAGCTTAGCCCAAAACAATGAGCAGTTCTTC. This translates into CASSLAQNNEQFF.

In its sample, this clone was seen a few times. The CDR3 nucleotides read TGCGCCAGCAGCTTACAGGGGGAGACCCAGTACTTC. Residues: CASSLQGETQYF. The chain has TRBV5-1 and TRBJ2-5, with 7 bases identical to TRBD1. Germline V gene sequence: CDR1 SGHRS, CDR2 YFSETQ. There are 12 residues in the CDR3. The junction had 0 bases not matched to a gene; V was cut back by 2 bases and J by 5 bases.

This clone was picked up many times. The rearrangement uses TRBV6-2 or TRBV6-3 and TRBJ2-6; D might be TRBD1 (5 bases). From germline, CDR1 is MNHEY and CDR2 SVGEGT. The germline V and J ends were trimmed by 5 bases and 0 bases, with 8 bases remaining between them. This CDR3 contains 15 residues. The CDR3 DNA reads TGTGCCAGCAGTGCCACAGGCTCTGGGGCCAACGTCCTGACTTTC. Translating gives CASSATGSGANVLTF.

This clone appeared many times. The V and J genes are TRBV5-1 and TRBJ1-1, with D unclear. V was clipped by 0 bases and J by 8 bases, with 14 bases between them. Germline CDR1 SGHRS, CDR2 YFSETQ. There are 14 residues in the CDR3. CDR3 protein: CASSLADGGEEAFF. In nucleotides, the CDR3 is TGCGCCAGCAGCTTGGCCGATGGCGGAGAGGAAGCTTTCTTT.

This clone occurred many times. The chain couples TRBV19 to TRBJ1-1; 12 bases match TRBD1. CDR1 and CDR2 from the germline V gene are LNHDA and SQIVND (reference sequence). The CDR3 length is 16 residues. Trimming took 4 bases from V and 1 from J; bases not matched to a gene: 4. The CDR3: CASSRGQGAANTEAFF. CDR3 in DNA: TGTGCCAGTAGTAGGGGACAGGGGGCAGCGAACACTGAAGCTTTCTTT.